This T cell receptor beta chain came from a study of shared clonotypes between healthy human individuals. With regard to this clone: Its antigen remains unidentified.

Study results and caveats: The study generally estimated greater richness for naive than memory subsets.

The run depth of the assay was deep. The method was immunoSEQ multiplex PCR; TCRdb's version includes in-frame clones alone and lacks a portion of them. The sample yields more than 900,000 clones, about four fifths seen once. Specimen: memory CD4+ T cells from PBMCs. Indicated subset: CD45RA-negative fraction. The receptor comes from a man between 18 and 35 years old in good health. Some clones in this sample may be carry-over from other donors' samples.

The CDR3 spells CASSPQGSTEAFF. The CDR3 bases are TGTGCCAGCAGCCCTCAGGGGAGCACTGAAGCTTTCTTT. The V call is TRBV9, the J call TRBJ1-1; D is possibly TRBD1 (6 bases). In germline, CDR1 is SGDLS, CDR2 YYNGEE. Trimming cost V 4 bases and J 4 bases, with 11 bases left between them. The CDR3 spans 13 residues.